The text below deals with one TCR beta chain. The table lists this clonotype with many counts. Its antigen is unknown. Base qualities are missing; no much larger clone stands one base away. At the junction V is shortened by 3 bases and J by 5 bases, with 10 bases in between. According to the germline V gene (reference sequence), CDR1 reads DFQATT and CDR2 reads SNEGSKA. The cysteine opens and the phenylalanine closes a CDR3 of 12 amino acids. Only the CDR3 DNA is retained, 36 bases long and in frame from the first base. These data originate in a study of T-cell reconstitution after alpha-beta-depleted transplantation in children (dated by TCRdb to about 2016). Regarding the research as a whole: T-cell immune reconstitution after TCRalphabeta/CD19-depleted allogeneic hematopoietic cell transplantation in children was quantitatively tracked in the study by means of TCR repertoire profiling. Broader findings and caveats from the paper: About two months after transplant, the apparently early recovery of alphabetaT-cell counts reportedly depended on just several hundred clones that had expanded rapidly and came from non-depleted graft cells. In some patients, the high TCRbeta diversity seen at day 60 was put down to recipient T cells and intrathymic progenitors that had survived conditioning. Over the following months the frequencies of hyperexpanded clones went down, and after one year T-cell counts and TCRbeta diversity were mostly credited to newly produced T cells.

Preparation of the library involved PCR. Reads for this sample came from an Illumina HiSeq 2500. TCR library preparation used molecular barcoding, with unique molecular identifiers applied to normalize quantification of the TCRbeta repertoire. TCRdb reprocessed the public reads (quality trimming at Q25 with fastp, clone calling with MiXCR) and kept in-frame beta chains. Each entry merges the rows of one CDR3 protein and shows their most common DNA and genes. For this sample the table gives 200,000 to 250,000 distinct CDR3 sequences, of which about a tenth were detected only once. The top ten hold roughly 27% of the sample. Reading the label with the study, this specimen's treatment or condition is: allogeneic hematopoietic cell transplantation with graft depleted of TCRalphabeta T cells and CD19 B cells. Transplant recipients were children who received TCRalphabeta/CD19-depleted allogeneic hematopoietic cell grafts.

The sequence came from a child under three years old with acute myeloid leukemia, due to receive a stem cell transplant. Recombination connected TRBV20-1 to TRBJ1-2, with no confidently assigned D gene. Sequencing used PBMCs, obtained before TCRalphabeta/CD19-depleted stem cell transplant. The CDR3 protein is CSASNASYGYTF. The base sequence is TGCAGTGCTAGCAATGCATCGTATGGCTACACCTTC.